Sequencing of this TCR beta chain was carried out in a study of molecular identifiers for immune sequencing clone quantification. Naive CD8 T cells were FACS-sorted by CD8+CD4-CCR7+CD45RA+ markers. Study outcomes and limitations: It was shown that clones above 20 RNA copies held over 97% of effector molecules, but under 1% in naive cells. Detectable among about a million naive cells, according to reports, was Jurkat TCR RNA spiked in from one cell.

CDR3 length equals 19 residues. The germline CDR1 and CDR2 sequences are MNHEY and SMNVEV (reference sequence). The V segment lost 7 bases and the J segment 1 base; nucleotides outside the gene matches: 17. For bulk TCR libraries, previously described methods and listed TCR primers were used. Via MiXCR, TCRdb re-called the PCR reads, giving one row per CDR3 protein. Among about 320,000 distinct CDR3 sequences listed, roughly a fifth were seen once. This clonotype was observed many times. Its specificity is not known. This chain uses TRBV27 with TRBJ2-3; 10 positions agree with TRBD2. The TCR comes from a human donor in good health. Some libraries in this study had Jurkat cell RNA spiked in. Sequences were obtained from naive CD8+ T cells from blood, with Jurkat cell RNA spiked in. Subset meaning: FACS-sorted CD8+CD4-CCR7+CD45RA+ naive T cells. The CDR3: CASTPLSSGGAGGTDTQYF. CDR3 bases: TGTGCCAGCACCCCACTTTCGAGCGGGGGGGCTGGAGGCACAGATACGCAGTATTTT.